A single sample is the source of the 30 T cell receptor beta chains below, sequenced in a study of T cells in Graves' hyperthyroidism and ophthalmopathy (dated by TCRdb to the late 2010s). The method behind the library was multiplex PCR. Sequencing instrument: Illumina HiSeq 2000. The TCR beta CDR3 regions were amplified from the RNA transcripts. A first-round RT-PCR of the TCR CDR3 used the HTBI primer set with the Qiagen OneStep RT-PCR kit. TCRdb ran its own pipeline on the public reads, namely fastp trimming at Q25 and MiXCR clone calling, and kept in-frame beta chains. All rows with the same CDR3 protein become a single entry with the most common DNA and genes. In all, the sample holds some 460,000 distinct CDR3 sequences, and 15% to 17% of those were seen once. Roughly 14% of the sample rests with the top ten. Source material: blood. These TCRs come from a woman under 30 with Graves' hyperthyroidism.

The rearrangement uses TRBV2 and TRBJ2-1, with 10 bases identical to TRBD1. CDR1 and CDR2 (germline): SNHLY, FYNNEI. V gave up 6 bases and J gave up 4 bases; unmatched junction bases: 6. The CDR3 contains 15 residues. This CDR3 is CASRTDRGGYNEQFF. The CDR3 region has the DNA TGTGCCAGCAGGACGGACAGGGGGGGGTACAATGAGCAGTTCTTC.

The chain recombines TRBV20-1 with TRBJ2-1; D is uncertain. Germline values: CDR1 DFQATT, CDR2 SNEGSKA (reference sequence). The CDR3 length is 13 residues. The V end was cut by 2 bases, the J end by 2 bases, with 7 bases between. CDR3: CSARSSTYNEQFF. CDR3 coding DNA: TGCAGTGCTAGATCCTCCACCTACAATGAGCAGTTCTTC.

V usage is TRBV20-1 and J usage is TRBJ2-1; D remains ambiguous. V was trimmed by 0 bases and J by 11 bases, leaving 14 bases between them. CDR1 DFQATT and CDR2 SNEGSKA come from the germline V gene (reference sequence). CDR3 length: 13 residues. The CDR3 DNA reads as TGCAGTGCTAGAGAAGGGTCAGAGTTACAGCAGTTCTTC. Translating it yields CSAREGSELQQFF.

This clonotype appeared many times. The chain recombines TRBV12-3 or TRBV12-4 with TRBJ1-2, with TRBD1 as a possible D gene (5 bases). Trimming removed 7 bases from V and 7 bases from J, with 22 bases in between. The CDR3 contains 15 residues. In DNA form, the CDR3 reads TGTGCCAGCACTTTGGGGGAGGGCGTAGGAGGTGGCTACACCTTC. Translating gives CASTLGEGVGGGYTF.

Many counts were recorded for this clonotype. This chain uses TRBV28 with TRBJ2-3, with D perhaps TRBD2 (5 bases). Germline V lookup: CDR1 MDHEN, CDR2 SYDVKM. The CDR3 contains 14 residues. V was cut by 6 bases and J by 0 bases, with 10 bases left in between. DNA of the CDR3: TGTGCCAGCAGCCGGGATCCTAGCACAGATACGCAGTATTTT. Residues: CASSRDPSTDTQYF. The whole variable domain, remainder taken from reference TRBV28 and TRBJ2-3, is DVKVTQSSRYLVKRTGEKVFLECVQDMDHENMFWYRQDPGLGLRLIYFSYDVKMKEKGDIPEGYSVSREKKERFSLILESASTNQTSMYLCASSRDPSTDTQYFGPGTRLTVL.

This clonotype was observed many times. One junction end does not reproduce the germline sequence, and a read error may be involved. This chain uses TRBV10-3 with TRBJ1-1, with 9 bases that match TRBD1. The CDR3 covers 17 residues. Looked up from germline, CDR1 is ENHRY and CDR2 is SYGVKD. CDR3 bases: TGTGCCATCAGAGAGTTTGCCGCGGGACAGGGGAACACTGAAGCTTTCTTT. Residues: CAIREFAAGQGNTEAFF.

The chain couples TRBV4-1 to TRBJ2-7; D unclear. V was pared by 5 bases and J by 2 bases, with 16 bases between. This CDR3 region has 15 residues. Germline V CDR1 and CDR2: MGHRA, YSYEKL. The CDR3 here is CASSDQPRGTYEQYF. The CDR3 bases are TGCGCCAGCAGCGATCAGCCTCGAGGCACCTACGAGCAGTACTTC.

This clonotype has more than one count but fewer than ten. The CDR3 is CAISDSVEESQLNTEAFF. The CDR3 region has the DNA TGTGCCATCAGTGACTCAGTAGAGGAGTCCCAATTAAACACTGAAGCTTTCTTT. This chain connects TRBV10-3 to TRBJ1-1; D unresolved. The CDR3 is 18 residues long. Trimming stripped 3 bases from V and 2 bases from J, with 22 bases between. Germline V gene sequence: CDR1 ENHRY, CDR2 SYGVKD.

The J gene is TRBJ2-1, the V gene TRBV6-1, with 7 bases fitting TRBD2. Trimming took 2 bases from V and 6 from J; bases not matched to a gene: 4. This CDR3 has 14 amino acids. Per germline, CDR1 MNHNS and CDR2 SASEGT. CDR3 residues: CASSERGEGNEQFF. The CDR3 DNA reads TGTGCCAGCAGTGAACGCGGGGAGGGCAATGAGCAGTTCTTC.

In its sample, this clonotype was seen a few times. Since a much larger clone is just one base distant, this may be a read error. The V call is TRBV7-2, the J call TRBJ2-1; TRBD1 matches at 11 bases. The germline V gene has CDR1 SGHTA and CDR2 FQGNSA. The V and J ends lost 4 bases and 9 bases, in that order; junction bases with no gene match: 11. This CDR3 region has 16 residues. As DNA, the CDR3 is TGTGCCAGCAGCTCAGCTGGACAGGGGGCGCTGGCTGAGCAGTTCTTC. This gives the protein CASSSAGQGALAEQFF.

This clonotype was seen repeatedly, ten times or more. The chain has TRBV29-1 and TRBJ1-1, with 7 bases matching TRBD1. The CDR3 length is 13 residues. V lost 4 bases and J lost 0; bases outside the gene matches: 2. Germline CDR1 reads SQVTM; CDR2 reads ANQGSEA. The CDR3 DNA reads TGCAGCGTTGTAGGACAGGTGAACACTGAAGCTTTCTTT. Protein sequence: CSVVGQVNTEAFF.

The chain is built from TRBV28 and TRBJ1-1; 11 bases agree with TRBD1. Germline CDR1 is MDHEN and CDR2 is SYDVKM. The CDR3 is 16 amino acids. Unmatched junction bases numbered 4, after V lost 0 bases and J lost 4 bases. The CDR3 DNA sequence: TGTGCCAGCAGTTTATGGGAGGGACAGGGGGTCACTGAAGCTTTCTTT. This gives the protein CASSLWEGQGVTEAFF.

This clonotype was counted at least ten times. The chain has TRBV3-1 and TRBJ2-2; 12 nucleotides line up with TRBD2. V dropped 6 bases and J dropped 7; count of bases not matched to a gene: 3. The germline CDR1 and CDR2 sequences are LGHDT and YNNKEL (reference sequence). The CDR3 has 14 amino acids. DNA of the CDR3: TGTGCCAGCAGTCTAGCGGGAGGGTACGGGGAGCTGTTTTTT. Translated: CASSLAGGYGELFF.

This clonotype was recorded at least ten times. This chain connects TRBV11-2 to TRBJ2-7, with D perhaps matching TRBD2 (6 bases). CDR1 is SGHAT and CDR2 is FQNNGV in the germline V gene. The germline V and J ends were trimmed by 5 bases and 0 bases, with 14 bases remaining between them. This CDR3 comprises 15 residues. The CDR3 reads CASSPGYGSSYEQYF. For the CDR3, the DNA is TGTGCCAGCAGCCCCGGATACGGGAGCTCCTACGAGCAGTACTTC.

Ten or more counts support this clonotype. This rearrangement joins TRBV7-3 to TRBJ2-1, with 14 bases identical to TRBD2. The CDR3 runs 15 residues. Germline V gives CDR1 SGHTA, CDR2 FQGTGA. V was clipped by 5 bases and J by 9 bases; unmatched bases: 6. In DNA, the CDR3 is TGTGCCAGCAGCCCGACTAGCGGGAGGGTCGGTGAGCAGTTCTTC. The encoded protein is CASSPTSGRVGEQFF.

This clonotype came up many times. The chain couples TRBV6-1 to TRBJ2-1; possibly TRBD2 for D (7 bases). The germline gives CDR1 MNHNS, CDR2 SASEGT. Trimming removed 7 bases from V and 8 bases from J, with 21 bases in between. The CDR3 is made up of 15 amino acids. The CDR3 protein is CASIPRGALRDEQFF. The CDR3 DNA is TGTGCCAGCATTCCCCGGGGGGCCCTTCGGGATGAGCAGTTCTTC.

This clonotype was detected many times. This sequence joins TRBV2 and TRBJ1-6, with 7 nucleotides matching TRBD1. V was clipped by 4 bases and J by 10 bases; unmatched bases: 10. Germline CDR1 SNHLY, CDR2 FYNNEI. CDR3 length: 15 amino acids. In DNA form, the CDR3 reads TGTGCCAGCAGTGCCTCCGGGACAGTAATATCACCCCTCCACTTT. This sequence encodes CASSASGTVISPLHF.

This clonotype was counted a few times. V and J are TRBV7-2 and TRBJ1-5, with TRBD1 as a possible D gene (5 bases). The germline CDR1 and CDR2 sequences are SGHTA and FQGNSA. Trimming left V 1 base short and J 0 bases short, with 10 bases between. The CDR3 totals 16 residues. The CDR3 sequence is CASSLEGAYSNQPQHF. CDR3 sequence (DNA): TGTGCCAGCAGCTTAGAAGGGGCATATAGCAATCAGCCCCAGCATTTT.

This clonotype has only a few counts. A read error may account for a junction end that differs from germline. This sequence joins TRBV6-5 and TRBJ1-1; possible D gene TRBD1, 6 bases. The CDR3 has 15 residues. CDR1 is MNHEY and CDR2 is SVGAGI in the germline V gene. The CDR3 coding sequence is TGTGCCAGCAGTTACCGGTACAGGGCAAACACTGAAGCTATCTTT. Protein sequence: CASSYRYRANTEAIF.

This clonotype occurred a few times. V is TRBV6-2 or TRBV6-3 and J is TRBJ2-7; perhaps TRBD2 as D (5 bases). CDR1 is MNHEY and CDR2 is SVGEGT in the germline V gene. The CDR3 loop spans 14 amino acids. With 8 bases removed from V and 3 bases from J, the gap between germline ends came to 17 bases. The CDR3 DNA reads as TGTGCCAGCGGTACTAGGGATGCCATCTACGAGCAGTACTTC. Its protein product is CASGTRDAIYEQYF.

This clonotype has ten or more counts. V and J are TRBV28 and TRBJ2-3; a weak D match, TRBD2 (6 bases). Germline lookup yields CDR1 MDHEN and CDR2 SYDVKM. The CDR3 totals 14 residues. The V and J ends lost 5 bases and 1 base respectively, with 10 bases between them. The CDR3 DNA sequence: TGTGCCAGCAGTAGGGACTCAGGCACAGATACGCAGTATTTT. Amino acid sequence: CASSRDSGTDTQYF. Using reference TRBV28 and TRBJ2-3 for the parts outside the CDR3, the full variable domain is DVKVTQSSRYLVKRTGEKVFLECVQDMDHENMFWYRQDPGLGLRLIYFSYDVKMKEKGDIPEGYSVSREKKERFSLILESASTNQTSMYLCASSRDSGTDTQYFGPGTRLTVL.

This clonotype was seen repeatedly, ten times or more. V gene TRBV12-3 or TRBV12-4 combines with J gene TRBJ2-7; TRBD1 matches 7 bases. CDR3 length: 17 residues. V was pared by 3 bases and J by 2 bases, with 13 bases of the junction left unmatched. The CDR3 region is CASSFGRLGDRAYEQYF. The CDR3 DNA sequence: TGTGCCAGCAGTTTTGGTCGACTTGGGGACAGAGCCTACGAGCAGTACTTC.

This clonotype has at least ten counts. The rearrangement links TRBV5-1 to TRBJ1-5; unclear D gene. The germline V and J ends were trimmed by 0 bases and 1 base, with 11 bases remaining between them. Germline lookup yields CDR1 SGHRS and CDR2 YFSETQ. CDR3 length equals 16 residues. CDR3 DNA sequence: TGCGCCAGCAGCTTGGGTGGGGTGGGCAGCAATCAGCCCCAGCATTTT. It codes for CASSLGGVGSNQPQHF.

In its sample, this clonotype was seen many times. The chain joins TRBV7-6 to TRBJ1-1; D gene uncertain. The CDR3 length is 13 residues. Germline V gene lookup returns CDR1 SGHVS and CDR2 FNYEAQ. V was pared by 1 base and J by 7 bases, with 10 bases between. CDR3 nucleotides: TGTGCCAGCAGCTTAGACCTCTCAGGTGAAGCTTTCTTT. Protein product: CASSLDLSGEAFF.

The J gene is TRBJ2-1, the V gene TRBV6-2 or TRBV6-3; no clear D. CDR1 is MNHEY, CDR2 SVGEGT, per germline. The CDR3 spans 13 residues. Trimming stripped 2 bases from V and 5 bases from J, with 7 bases between. In nucleotides, the CDR3 is TGTGCCAGCAGTTACAACTATAACAATGAGCAGTTCTTC. Its protein product is CASSYNYNNEQFF.

This clonotype has just a few counts. DNA for the CDR3: TGTGCCAGCAGCCTCGGGACAGGGGACGAGGGCTACACCTTC. Translating gives CASSLGTGDEGYTF. The gene calls are TRBV7-9 and TRBJ1-2, with 10 bases fitting TRBD1. J was trimmed by 8 bases and V by 5 bases; bases with no gene match: 8. Germline V gene lookup returns CDR1 SEHNR and CDR2 FQNEAQ (reference sequence). The CDR3 is made up of 14 amino acids.

This clonotype has at least ten counts. The gene calls are TRBV13 and TRBJ2-3; tentative D call: TRBD2 (5 bases). CDR1 is PRHDT and CDR2 is FYEKMQ in the germline V gene (reference sequence). This CDR3 has 14 residues. V lost 7 bases, J lost 1 base, and 12 bases lay in between. The CDR3 region is CASNVGGRTDTQYF. The DNA for the CDR3 is TGTGCCAGCAACGTGGGCGGGCGCACAGATACGCAGTATTTT.

The sample holds many counts of this clonotype. V and J are TRBV5-1 and TRBJ1-4, with 9 bases identical to TRBD1. V gave up 2 bases and J gave up 8 bases; unmatched junction bases: 13. Germline values: CDR1 SGHRS, CDR2 YFSETQ. This CDR3 contains 17 residues. CDR3 coding DNA: TGCGCCAGCAGCTTAGGGACAGGGATCGTCGCGGGCGAAAAACTGTTTTTT. Its protein product is CASSLGTGIVAGEKLFF.

This clonotype was picked up a small number of times. This chain joins TRBV20-1 and TRBJ1-1, with D uncertain. Trimming took off 0 bases at V and 1 base at J, with 9 bases between the two ends. The CDR3 has 14 residues. Germline CDR1 is DFQATT and CDR2 is SNEGSKA (reference sequence). The CDR3 DNA reads as TGCAGTGCTAGAGATTGGGGAAGGAACACTGAAGCTTTCTTT. Translating gives CSARDWGRNTEAFF.

This clonotype appeared once. V gene TRBV20-1 combines with J gene TRBJ2-1; TRBD2 matches at 9 bases. The CDR3 extends over 14 amino acids. Germline CDR1 and CDR2: DFQATT and SNEGSKA (reference sequence). Trimming took 2 bases from V and 5 from J; bases not matched to a gene: 4. The CDR3 DNA reads TGCAGTGCTAGACTAGCGGGACTGGACAATGAGCAGTTCTTC. Its protein product is CSARLAGLDNEQFF.